A selection of T cell receptor beta chains follows, all from one sample in a study of blood T cell repertoires in COVID-19. TCRdb's table, derived via immunoSEQ multiplex PCR, lists solely in-frame clones and lacks some. This table has some 100,000 clones, approximately 87% appearing once. Sequenced material: peripheral blood. These receptors were collected from a man between 65 and 79 years old who had recovered from COVID-19. The CDR3 runs from the conserved cysteine through the conserved F or W. Fields, in order: CDR3 DNA, CDR3 protein, CDR3 length, J gene, V gene, D gene, clone size. A D gene is named only where the DNA matches it firmly. Rows give clone size only sometimes, using once, few, many, or a class for an expanded clone.

cdr3_nt: TGCGCCAGCAGCTTGGGACCAGGGGATCAGCCCCAGCATTTT
cdr3_aa: CASSLGPGDQPQHF
cdr3_length: 14
j_call: TRBJ1-5
v_call: TRBV5-1
d_call: .
clone_size: .

cdr3_nt: TGTGCCAGCGACATGCGGGGGGAGAATGAGCAGTTCTTC
cdr3_aa: CASDMRGENEQFF
cdr3_length: 13
j_call: TRBJ2-1
v_call: TRBV5-6
d_call: TRBD2
clone_size: few

cdr3_nt: TGCGCCAGCAGCTTACAGGGGTTCGGTAACATTCAGTACTTC
cdr3_aa: CASSLQGFGNIQYF
cdr3_length: 14
j_call: TRBJ2-4
v_call: TRBV5-1
d_call: TRBD1
clone_size: few

cdr3_nt: TGTGCCAGCAGTTTTCAGGTGGGAAAACTGTTTTTT
cdr3_aa: CASSFQVGKLFF
cdr3_length: 12
j_call: TRBJ1-4
v_call: TRBV6-2/TRBV6-3
d_call: .
clone_size: .

cdr3_nt: TGTGCCAGCAGCTTAGTAGCCAAAAACATTCAGTACTTC
cdr3_aa: CASSLVAKNIQYF
cdr3_length: 13
j_call: TRBJ2-4
v_call: TRBV6-5
d_call: .
clone_size: .

cdr3_nt: TGCAGTGCCGCCGGGTTGTCGGACTTC
cdr3_aa: CSAAGLSDF
cdr3_length: 9
j_call: TRBJ2-7
v_call: TRBV20-1
d_call: .
clone_size: .

cdr3_nt: TGTGCCAGCTCACCCTACGGGACAGGAGAGACCCAGTACTTC
cdr3_aa: CASSPYGTGETQYF
cdr3_length: 14
j_call: TRBJ2-5
v_call: TRBV18
d_call: TRBD1
clone_size: once

cdr3_nt: TGTGCCATGGGGGGTCGCTCCTATAATTCACCCCTCCACTTT
cdr3_aa: CAMGGRSYNSPLHF
cdr3_length: 14
j_call: TRBJ1-6
v_call: TRBV6-6
d_call: .
clone_size: .

cdr3_nt: TGTGCCAGCAGTGACCCGGGACAGGGAAGCAATCAGCCCCAGCATTTT
cdr3_aa: CASSDPGQGSNQPQHF
cdr3_length: 16
j_call: TRBJ1-5
v_call: TRBV28
d_call: TRBD1
clone_size: .

cdr3_nt: TGCGCCAGCAGCGCGGGGGAAGGATATGGCTACACCTTC
cdr3_aa: CASSAGEGYGYTF
cdr3_length: 13
j_call: TRBJ1-2
v_call: TRBV5-1
d_call: .
clone_size: .

cdr3_nt: TGTGCCAGCAGGGATCTAGCGGATACGCAGTATTTT
cdr3_aa: CASRDLADTQYF
cdr3_length: 12
j_call: TRBJ2-3
v_call: TRBV28
d_call: .
clone_size: .

cdr3_nt: TGTGCCAGCAGTGGACAGGTAGCCCACACCGGGGAGCTGTTTTTT
cdr3_aa: CASSGQVAHTGELFF
cdr3_length: 15
j_call: TRBJ2-2
v_call: TRBV2
d_call: .
clone_size: .

cdr3_nt: TGTGCCAGCAGCTTAGGGAGGGGGCATGGCTACACCTTC
cdr3_aa: CASSLGRGHGYTF
cdr3_length: 13
j_call: TRBJ1-2
v_call: TRBV7-8
d_call: TRBD1
clone_size: .

cdr3_nt: TGTGCCTGGAGCCCAGGGCTGGTTGGGGAAAAACTGTTTTTT
cdr3_aa: CAWSPGLVGEKLFF
cdr3_length: 14
j_call: TRBJ1-4
v_call: TRBV30
d_call: .
clone_size: .

cdr3_nt: TGTGCCAGCGAAATCGGACAGGGGTGGGGAGAGACCCAGTACTTC
cdr3_aa: CASEIGQGWGETQYF
cdr3_length: 15
j_call: TRBJ2-5
v_call: TRBV2
d_call: TRBD1
clone_size: .

cdr3_nt: TGTGCCAGCTCACCAGTAAGGGAGGCAGGTGGCTACACCTTC
cdr3_aa: CASSPVREAGGYTF
cdr3_length: 14
j_call: TRBJ1-2
v_call: TRBV18
d_call: .
clone_size: .